The clone carrying this T cell receptor (beta chain) was detected many times. TCRdb used MiXCR to reprocess the 5' RACE reads, holding one entry per CDR3 protein. Here the sample spans 420,000 or so distinct CDR3 sequences, less than 20% being singletons. The source of the sample is a study of identical twins. The length of the CDR3 is 16 residues. The V and J ends lost 5 bases and 2 bases, in that order; junction bases with no gene match: 6. Per germline, CDR1 MNHNS and CDR2 SASEGT. The receptor was isolated from a man aged 50-59 years in good health. V and J are TRBV6-1 and TRBJ2-3, with TRBD2 matching 11 bases. The sequenced sample consisted of naive T cells sorted from blood. The DNA for the CDR3 is TGTGCCAGCAGTAGTCTAGCGGGAGGTCTCACAGATACGCAGTATTTT. Amino acid sequence: CASSSLAGGLTDTQYF.